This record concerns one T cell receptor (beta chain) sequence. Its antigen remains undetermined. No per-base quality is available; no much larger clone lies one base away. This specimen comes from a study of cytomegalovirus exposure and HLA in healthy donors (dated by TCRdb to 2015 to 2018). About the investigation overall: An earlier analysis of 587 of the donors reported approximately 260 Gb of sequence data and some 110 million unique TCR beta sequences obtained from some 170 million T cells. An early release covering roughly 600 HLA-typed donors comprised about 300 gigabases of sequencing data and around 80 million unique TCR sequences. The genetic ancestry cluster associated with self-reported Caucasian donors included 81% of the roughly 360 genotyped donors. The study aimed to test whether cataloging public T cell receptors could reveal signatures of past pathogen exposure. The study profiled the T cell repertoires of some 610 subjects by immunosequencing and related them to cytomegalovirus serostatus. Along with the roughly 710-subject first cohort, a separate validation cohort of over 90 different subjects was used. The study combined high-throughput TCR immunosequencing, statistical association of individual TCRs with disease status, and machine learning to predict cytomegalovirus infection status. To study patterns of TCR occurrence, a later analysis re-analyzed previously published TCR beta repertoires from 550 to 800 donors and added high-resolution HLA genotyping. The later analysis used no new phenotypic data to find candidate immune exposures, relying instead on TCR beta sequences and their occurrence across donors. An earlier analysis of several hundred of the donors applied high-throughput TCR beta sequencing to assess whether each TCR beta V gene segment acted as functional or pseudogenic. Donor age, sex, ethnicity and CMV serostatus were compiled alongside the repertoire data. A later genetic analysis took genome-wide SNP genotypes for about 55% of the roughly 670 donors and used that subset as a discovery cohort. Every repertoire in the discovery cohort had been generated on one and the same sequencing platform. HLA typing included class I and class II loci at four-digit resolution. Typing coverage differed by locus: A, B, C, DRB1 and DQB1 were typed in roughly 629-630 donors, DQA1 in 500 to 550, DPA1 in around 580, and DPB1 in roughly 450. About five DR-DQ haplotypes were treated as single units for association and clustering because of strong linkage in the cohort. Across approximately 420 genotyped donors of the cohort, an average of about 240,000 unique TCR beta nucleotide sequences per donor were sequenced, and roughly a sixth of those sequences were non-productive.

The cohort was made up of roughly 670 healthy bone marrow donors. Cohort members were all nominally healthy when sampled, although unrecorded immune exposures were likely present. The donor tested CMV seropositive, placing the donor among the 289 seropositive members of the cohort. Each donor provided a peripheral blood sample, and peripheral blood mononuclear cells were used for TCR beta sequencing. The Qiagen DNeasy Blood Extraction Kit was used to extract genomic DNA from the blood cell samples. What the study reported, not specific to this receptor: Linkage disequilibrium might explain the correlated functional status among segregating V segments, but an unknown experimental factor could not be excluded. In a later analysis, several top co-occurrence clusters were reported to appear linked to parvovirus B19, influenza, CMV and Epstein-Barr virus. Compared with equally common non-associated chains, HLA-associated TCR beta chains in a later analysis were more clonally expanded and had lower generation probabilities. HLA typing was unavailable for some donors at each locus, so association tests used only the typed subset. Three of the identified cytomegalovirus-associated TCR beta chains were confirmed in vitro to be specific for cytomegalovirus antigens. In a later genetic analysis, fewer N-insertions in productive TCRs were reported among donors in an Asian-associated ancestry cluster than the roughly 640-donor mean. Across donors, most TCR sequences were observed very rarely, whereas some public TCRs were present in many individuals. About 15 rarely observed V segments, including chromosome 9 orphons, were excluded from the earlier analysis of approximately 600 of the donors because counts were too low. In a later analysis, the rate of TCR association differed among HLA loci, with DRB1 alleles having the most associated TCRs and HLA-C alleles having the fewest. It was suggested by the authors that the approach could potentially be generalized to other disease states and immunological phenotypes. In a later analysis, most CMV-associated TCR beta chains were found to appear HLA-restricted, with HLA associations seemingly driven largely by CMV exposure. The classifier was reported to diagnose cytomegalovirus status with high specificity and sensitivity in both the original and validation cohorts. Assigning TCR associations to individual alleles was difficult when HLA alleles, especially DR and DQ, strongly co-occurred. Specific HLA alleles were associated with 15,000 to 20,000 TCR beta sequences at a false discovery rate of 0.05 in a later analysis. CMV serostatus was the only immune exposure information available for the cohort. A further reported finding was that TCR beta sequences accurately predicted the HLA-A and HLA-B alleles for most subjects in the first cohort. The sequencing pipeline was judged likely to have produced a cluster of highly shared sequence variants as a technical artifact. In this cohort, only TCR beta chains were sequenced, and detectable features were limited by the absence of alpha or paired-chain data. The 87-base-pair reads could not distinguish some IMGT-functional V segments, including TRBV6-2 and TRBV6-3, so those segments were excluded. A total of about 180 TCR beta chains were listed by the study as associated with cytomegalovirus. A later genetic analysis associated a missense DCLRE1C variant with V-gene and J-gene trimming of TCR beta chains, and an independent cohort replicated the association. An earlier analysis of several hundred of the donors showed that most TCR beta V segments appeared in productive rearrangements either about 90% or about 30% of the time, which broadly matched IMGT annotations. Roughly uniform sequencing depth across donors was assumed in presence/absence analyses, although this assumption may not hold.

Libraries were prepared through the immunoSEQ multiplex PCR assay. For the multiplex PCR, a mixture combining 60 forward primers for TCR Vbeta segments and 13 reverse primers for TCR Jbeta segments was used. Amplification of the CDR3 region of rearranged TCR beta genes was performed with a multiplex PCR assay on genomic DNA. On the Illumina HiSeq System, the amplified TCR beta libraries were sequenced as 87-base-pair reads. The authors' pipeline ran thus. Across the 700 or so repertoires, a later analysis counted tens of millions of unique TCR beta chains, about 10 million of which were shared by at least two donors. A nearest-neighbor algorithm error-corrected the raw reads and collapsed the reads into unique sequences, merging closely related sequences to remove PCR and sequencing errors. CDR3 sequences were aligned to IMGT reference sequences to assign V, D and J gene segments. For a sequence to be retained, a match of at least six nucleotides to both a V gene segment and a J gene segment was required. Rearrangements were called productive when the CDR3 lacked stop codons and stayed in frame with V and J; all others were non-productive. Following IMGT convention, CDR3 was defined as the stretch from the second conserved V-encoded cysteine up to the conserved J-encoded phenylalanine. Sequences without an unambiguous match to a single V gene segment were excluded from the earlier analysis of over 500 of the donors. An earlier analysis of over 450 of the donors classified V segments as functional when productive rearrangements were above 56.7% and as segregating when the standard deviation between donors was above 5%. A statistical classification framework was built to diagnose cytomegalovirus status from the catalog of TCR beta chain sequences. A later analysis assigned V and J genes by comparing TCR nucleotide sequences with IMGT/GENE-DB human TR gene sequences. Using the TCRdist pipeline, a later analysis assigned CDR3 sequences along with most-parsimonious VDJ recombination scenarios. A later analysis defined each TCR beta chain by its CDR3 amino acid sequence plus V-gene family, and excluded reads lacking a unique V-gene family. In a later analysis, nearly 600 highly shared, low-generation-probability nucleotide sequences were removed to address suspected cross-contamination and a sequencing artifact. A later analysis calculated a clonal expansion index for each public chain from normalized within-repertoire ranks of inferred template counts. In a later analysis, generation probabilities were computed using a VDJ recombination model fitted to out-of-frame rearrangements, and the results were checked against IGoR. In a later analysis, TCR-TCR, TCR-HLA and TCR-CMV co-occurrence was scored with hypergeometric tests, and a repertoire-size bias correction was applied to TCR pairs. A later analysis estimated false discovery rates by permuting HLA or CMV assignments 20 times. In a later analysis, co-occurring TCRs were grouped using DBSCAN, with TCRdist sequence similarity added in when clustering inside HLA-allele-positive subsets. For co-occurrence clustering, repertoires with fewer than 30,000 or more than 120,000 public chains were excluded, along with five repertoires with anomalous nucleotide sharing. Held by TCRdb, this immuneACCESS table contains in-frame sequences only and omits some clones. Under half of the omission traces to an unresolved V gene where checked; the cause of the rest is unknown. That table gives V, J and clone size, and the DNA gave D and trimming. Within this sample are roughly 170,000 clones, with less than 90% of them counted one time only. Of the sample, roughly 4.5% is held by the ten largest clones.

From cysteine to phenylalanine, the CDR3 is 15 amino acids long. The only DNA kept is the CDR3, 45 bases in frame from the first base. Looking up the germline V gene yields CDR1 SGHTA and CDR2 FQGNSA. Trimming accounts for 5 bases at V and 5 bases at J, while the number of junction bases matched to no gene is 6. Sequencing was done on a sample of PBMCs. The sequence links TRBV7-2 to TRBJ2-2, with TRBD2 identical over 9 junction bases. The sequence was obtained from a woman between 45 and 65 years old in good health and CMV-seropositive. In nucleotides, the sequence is TGTGCCAGCAGCCGGGTAGCGGGAGAGACCGGGGAGCTGTTTTTT. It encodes CASSRVAGETGELFF.